The clone carrying this T cell receptor (beta chain) was seen a handful of times. This sample was included in a study of identical twins. CDR1 is LGHDT and CDR2 is YNNKEL in the germline V gene (reference sequence). This CDR3 contains 16 residues. V dropped 0 bases and J dropped 2 bases, with 13 bases sitting between them. TCRdb reanalysed the 5' RACE reads using MiXCR and keeps one entry per CDR3 protein. Of 510,000 or so distinct CDR3 sequences listed, roughly 15% were seen once; the top ten hold nearly 0.45%. These data also formed part of another study, on yellow fever vaccine responses in identical twins. That study reports: Convergence reportedly seemed to mark part of the twins' vaccine T cell response, with personalization marking the rest.

This sequence was found in a woman under 30 in good health. Sequenced sample: CD4+ T cells sorted from blood. The J gene is TRBJ2-5, the V gene TRBV3-1; unclear D gene. CDR3 sequence (DNA): TGTGCCAGCAGCCAAGATAGCTGGCGGCAACAAGAGACCCAGTACTTC. Encoded protein: CASSQDSWRQQETQYF.